The 20 T cell receptor beta chains reported below all come from one sample, sequenced in a study of blood T cell repertoires in COVID-19 (TCRdb year 2020). Libraries were constructed by the immunoSEQ multiplex PCR assay. TCRdb obtained this table from immuneACCESS and retained in-frame rearrangements with V and J assigned. These tables miss some clones; where compared with another copy, unresolved V genes account for less than half of the shortfall, and the remainder is unexplained. For this sample there are 270,000 or so clones; roughly 90% appear just once. The ten top clones hold approximately 12% of the sample. Material for sequencing was peripheral blood. These receptors all stem from a woman younger than 45 with COVID-19, enrolled during active disease.

V and J are TRBV7-9 and TRBJ2-7; TRBD2 might be the D (7 bases). Germline V CDR1 and CDR2: SEHNR, FQNEAQ (reference sequence). Trimming removed 1 base at V and 6 bases at J, with 10 bases between. The CDR3 loop spans 13 amino acids. CDR3 coding DNA: TGTGCCAGCAGCTTAGAGGGGGGGACCGAGCAGTACTTC. This encodes CASSLEGGTEQYF.

V gene TRBV6-5 combines with J gene TRBJ1-3; TRBD1 aligns across 7 bases. The trim removed 7 bases at V and 8 bases at J, leaving 8 bases unmatched. This CDR3 is 13 amino acids long. CDR1 MNHEY and CDR2 SVGAGI come from the germline V gene. DNA for the CDR3: TGTGCCAGCATAGGGACCACAGGGGACACCATATATTTT. Encoded protein: CASIGTTGDTIYF.

This sequence joins TRBV2 and TRBJ1-2; TRBD1 might be the D (6 bases). V gave up 4 bases and J gave up 4 bases, with 16 bases separating them. The CDR3 spans 15 residues. Germline V gene sequence: CDR1 SNHLY, CDR2 FYNNEI. The CDR3, as DNA: TGTGCCAGCAGTGCCACCTCGACAGGAGCCTATGGCTACACCTTC. This codes for CASSATSTGAYGYTF.

The V gene is TRBV6-2 or TRBV6-3, the J gene TRBJ2-3, with D possibly matching TRBD2 (6 bases). Germline loops: CDR1 MNHEY, CDR2 SVGEGT. The CDR3 has 14 amino acids. V lost 6 bases and J lost 6, with 16 bases in between. CDR3 loop: CASSPTGVRDTQYF. DNA of the CDR3: TGTGCCAGCAGCCCTACGGGGGTCAGGGATACGCAGTATTTT.

The chain links TRBV6-5 to TRBJ1-6; perhaps TRBD1 as D (6 bases). Per germline, CDR1 MNHEY and CDR2 SVGAGI. The CDR3 spans 15 residues. V lost 6 bases to trimming and J lost 6 bases, with 15 bases between them. Written as DNA, the CDR3 is TGTGCCAGCAGCCACCGGACAGAAAGTAATTCACCCCTCCACTTT. Amino acids: CASSHRTESNSPLHF.

This chain connects TRBV11-2 to TRBJ2-5; D possibly corresponds to TRBD2 (6 bases). The CDR3 covers 14 residues. Trimming took 2 bases from V and 5 from J, leaving 12 bases between them. CDR1 and CDR2 from the germline V gene are SGHAT and FQNNGV. The CDR3 DNA is TGTGCCAGCAGCTTATGGTCTGGAGGGGAGACCCAGTACTTC. Translating it yields CASSLWSGGETQYF.

The chain joins TRBV15 to TRBJ1-1, with D uncertain. Trimming took off 3 bases at V and 0 bases at J, with 11 bases between the two ends. Germline CDR1 and CDR2: LNHNV and YYDKDF (reference sequence). The CDR3 loop spans 15 amino acids. CDR3 amino acids: CATSSPRRLNTEAFF. Written as DNA, the CDR3 is TGTGCCACCAGCAGCCCACGGAGGCTGAACACTGAAGCTTTCTTT.

The chain combines TRBV10-1 with TRBJ2-1; D remains ambiguous. The germline V and J ends were trimmed by 5 bases and 15 bases, with 17 bases remaining between them. CDR3 length: 12 amino acids. Germline V gene data show CDR1 as WNHNN and CDR2 as SYGVQD (reference sequence). In DNA, the CDR3 is TGCGCCAGCAGTACCGGGTCGTCGTCCCGGTTCTTC. This sequence encodes CASSTGSSSRFF.

This clone was seen just once. The chain recombines TRBV2 with TRBJ2-7, with 7 bases matching TRBD2. The germline V gene has CDR1 SNHLY and CDR2 FYNNEI. With 8 bases clipped from V and 9 bases from J, the junction kept 7 bases outside the gene matches. This CDR3 has 11 amino acids. CDR3 nucleotides: TGTGCCAGCCGCCCGGGAGGCTTGCAGTACTTC. Translating gives CASRPGGLQYF.

The CDR3 loop is CATSRGDTGELFF. The CDR3 DNA reads as TGTGCCACCAGCAGGGGCGACACCGGGGAGCTGTTTTTT. The chain uses TRBV15 and TRBJ2-2; D remains unclear. V was clipped by 3 bases and J by 3 bases, with 5 bases between them. CDR1 LNHNV and CDR2 YYDKDF come from the germline V gene (reference sequence). The CDR3 is made up of 13 amino acids.

This clone showed up just once. The chain uses TRBV24-1 and TRBJ1-2, with TRBD1 identical over 8 bases. This CDR3 has 17 residues. The germline gives CDR1 KGHDR, CDR2 SFDVKD. The V gene end was trimmed by 4 bases and the J gene end by 8 bases; junction bases not matched to a gene: 17. The chain's CDR3 is CATSDPGQGPSGVGYTF. CDR3 in DNA: TGTGCCACCAGTGACCCCGGACAGGGACCCTCGGGAGTAGGCTACACCTTC.

The V and J genes are TRBV10-3 and TRBJ2-1; 8 bases are shared with TRBD2. Trimming took 0 bases from V and 9 from J; bases not matched to a gene: 13. The CDR3 is made up of 17 amino acids. Germline CDR1 and CDR2: ENHRY and SYGVKD. This CDR3 reads CAISESGLAGRKGEQFF. In nucleotides, the CDR3 is TGTGCCATCAGTGAGTCGGGGTTAGCGGGACGGAAGGGTGAGCAGTTCTTC.

The V and J genes are TRBV6-5 and TRBJ1-2; D gene uncertain. Germline V gene data show CDR1 as MNHEY and CDR2 as SVGAGI. The CDR3 is 14 amino acids. V lost 6 bases, J lost 0 bases, and 11 bases lay in between. The CDR3 protein is CASSLTYSNYGYTF. The DNA of the CDR3 is TGTGCCAGCAGCCTAACTTACTCTAACTATGGCTACACCTTC.

This clone was counted once. J is TRBJ2-3 and V is TRBV5-4; 8 positions agree with TRBD2. CDR1 SGHNT and CDR2 YYREEE come from the germline V gene (reference sequence). With V trimmed by 2 bases and J by 5 bases, 7 bases remained unmatched. CDR3 length: 15 amino acids. CDR3 nucleotides: TGTGCCAGCAGCTTCGAGCGGGGGCCAGGAGATACGCAGTATTTT. This sequence encodes CASSFERGPGDTQYF.

The chain combines TRBV5-1 with TRBJ1-3; perhaps TRBD1 as D (6 bases). This CDR3 is 14 amino acids long. V was shortened by 0 bases and J by 4 bases, with 8 bases between the two germline ends. From germline, CDR1 is SGHRS and CDR2 YFSETQ. This CDR3 is CASSLEGTGNTIYF. DNA of the CDR3: TGCGCCAGCAGCTTGGAGGGGACAGGAAACACCATATATTTT.

This clone was counted once. This rearrangement joins TRBV19 to TRBJ2-1; TRBD2 matches at 8 bases. The CDR3 is made up of 13 amino acids. CDR1 is LNHDA and CDR2 is SQIVND in the germline V gene (reference sequence). Trimming removed 5 bases from V and 8 bases from J; junction bases left unmatched: 5. CDR3 region: CASSFGGEYEQFF. CDR3 bases: TGTGCCAGTAGTTTCGGGGGGGAGTATGAGCAGTTCTTC. Looking up the rest from reference TRBV19 and TRBJ2-1 gives the full variable domain: DGGITQSPKYLFRKEGQNVTLSCEQNLNHDAMYWYRQDPGQGLRLIYYSQIVNDFQKGDIAEGYSVSREKKESFPLTVTSAQKNPTAFYLCASSFGGEYEQFFGPGTRLTVL.

The CDR3 bases are TGTGCCACCAGCATTCGCGGGGGGGAATACAATGAGCAGTTCTTC. It encodes CATSIRGGEYNEQFF. The rearrangement uses TRBV15 and TRBJ2-1; 9 positions match TRBD2. The CDR3 consists of 15 residues. J was trimmed by 4 bases and V by 4 bases; bases with no gene match: 5. Germline CDR1 LNHNV, CDR2 YYDKDF (reference sequence).

The chain has TRBV4-2 and TRBJ2-3; D might be TRBD1 (6 bases). This CDR3 has 16 residues. Germline-derived CDR1 and CDR2 are LGHNA and YNFKEQ. Trimming shortened V by 2 bases and J by 1 base, and 13 bases separated the two germline ends. The CDR3 nucleotides are TGTGCCAGCAGCCAACAGGGGAGTGTTGGCACAGATACGCAGTATTTT. Its protein is CASSQQGSVGTDTQYF.

The chain couples TRBV19 to TRBJ1-1, with 12 bases fitting TRBD1. There are 16 residues in the CDR3. CDR1 is LNHDA, CDR2 SQIVND, per germline (reference sequence). The ends lost 7 bases at V and 4 bases at J; junction bases unmatched: 10. The CDR3 here is CASTLAGTGGGTEAFF. CDR3 nucleotide sequence: TGTGCCAGTACGCTAGCCGGGACAGGGGGCGGCACTGAAGCTTTCTTT.

V usage is TRBV6-2 or TRBV6-3 and J usage is TRBJ1-1, with TRBD1 matching 8 bases. The ends lost 5 bases at V and 4 bases at J; junction bases unmatched: 6. The germline V gene encodes CDR1 MNHEY and CDR2 SVGEGT. This CDR3 has 14 amino acids. The DNA of the CDR3 is TGTGCCAGCAGTCGACAGGGGTCTAGCACTGAAGCTTTCTTT. It is translated as CASSRQGSSTEAFF.